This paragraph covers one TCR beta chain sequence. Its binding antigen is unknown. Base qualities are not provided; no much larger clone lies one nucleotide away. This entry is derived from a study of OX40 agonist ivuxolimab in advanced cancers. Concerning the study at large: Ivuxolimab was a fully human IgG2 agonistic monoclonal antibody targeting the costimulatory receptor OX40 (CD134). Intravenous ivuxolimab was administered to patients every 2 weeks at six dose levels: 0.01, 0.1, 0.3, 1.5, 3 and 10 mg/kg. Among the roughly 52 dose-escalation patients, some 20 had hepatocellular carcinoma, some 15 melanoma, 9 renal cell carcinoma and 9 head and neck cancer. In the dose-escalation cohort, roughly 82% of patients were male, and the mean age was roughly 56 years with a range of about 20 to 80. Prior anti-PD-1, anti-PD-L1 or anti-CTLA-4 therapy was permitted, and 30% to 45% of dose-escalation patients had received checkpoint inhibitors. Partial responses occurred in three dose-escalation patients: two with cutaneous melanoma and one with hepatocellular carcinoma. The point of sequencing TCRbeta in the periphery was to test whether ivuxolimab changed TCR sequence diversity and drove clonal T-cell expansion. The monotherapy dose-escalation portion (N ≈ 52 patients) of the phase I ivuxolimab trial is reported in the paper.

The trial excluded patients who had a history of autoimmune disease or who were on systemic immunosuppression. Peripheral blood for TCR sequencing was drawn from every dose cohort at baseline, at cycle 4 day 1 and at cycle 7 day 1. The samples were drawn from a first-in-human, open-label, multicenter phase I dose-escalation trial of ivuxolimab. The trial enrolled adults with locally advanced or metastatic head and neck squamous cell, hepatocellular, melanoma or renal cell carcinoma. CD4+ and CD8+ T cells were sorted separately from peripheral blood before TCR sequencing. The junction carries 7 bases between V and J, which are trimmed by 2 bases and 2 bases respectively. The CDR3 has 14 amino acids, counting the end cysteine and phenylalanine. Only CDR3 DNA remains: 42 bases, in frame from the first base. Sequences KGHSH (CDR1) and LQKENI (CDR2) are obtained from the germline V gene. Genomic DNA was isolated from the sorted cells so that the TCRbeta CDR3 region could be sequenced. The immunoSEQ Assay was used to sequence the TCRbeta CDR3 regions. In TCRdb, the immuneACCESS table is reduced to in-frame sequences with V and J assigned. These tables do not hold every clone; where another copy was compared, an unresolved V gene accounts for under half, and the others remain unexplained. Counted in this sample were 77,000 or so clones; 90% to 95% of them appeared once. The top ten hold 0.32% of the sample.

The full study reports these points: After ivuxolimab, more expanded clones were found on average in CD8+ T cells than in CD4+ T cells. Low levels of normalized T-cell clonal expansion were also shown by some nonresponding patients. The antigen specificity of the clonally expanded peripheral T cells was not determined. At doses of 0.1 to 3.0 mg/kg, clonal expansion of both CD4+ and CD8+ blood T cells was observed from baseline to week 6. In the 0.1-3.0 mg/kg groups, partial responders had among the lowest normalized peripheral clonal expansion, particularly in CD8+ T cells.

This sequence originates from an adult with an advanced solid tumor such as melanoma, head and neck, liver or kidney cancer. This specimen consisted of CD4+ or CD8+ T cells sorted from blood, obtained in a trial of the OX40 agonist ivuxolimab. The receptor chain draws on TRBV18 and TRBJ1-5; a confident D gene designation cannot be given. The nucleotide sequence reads TGTGCCAGCTCACCAGAGTGGGGCAATCAGCCCCAGCATTTT. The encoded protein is CASSPEWGNQPQHF.